Each of the 16 T cell receptor beta chains below was sequenced from the same sample in a study of blood T cell repertoires in COVID-19. The table came from immunoSEQ multiplex PCR; TCRdb's copy has only in-frame clones and leaves some out. The table has approximately 300,000 clones, 75% to 90% seen once; the top ten hold about 4%. Material for sequencing was peripheral blood. The receptors derive from a woman aged 40 to 50 with acute or convalescent COVID-19.

The V call is TRBV9, the J call TRBJ2-3, with a possible D match to TRBD2 (6 bases). Germline-derived CDR1 and CDR2 are SGDLS and YYNGEE. The germline V and J ends were trimmed by 3 bases and 4 bases, with 9 bases remaining between them. This CDR3 spans 13 amino acids. The CDR3 region is CASSAGGADTQYF. The DNA for the CDR3 is TGTGCCAGCAGCGCAGGAGGGGCAGATACGCAGTATTTT.

V gene TRBV5-5 combines with J gene TRBJ2-2; D is perhaps TRBD1 (5 bases). The CDR3 covers 16 residues. CDR1 SGHKS and CDR2 YYEKEE come from the germline V gene (reference sequence). V was clipped by 0 bases and J by 7 bases, with 16 bases between them. CDR3 sequence (DNA): TGTGCCAGCAGCTTGGGGCAGGGTCAGCTCCTCGGGGAGCTGTTTTTT. Translation: CASSLGQGQLLGELFF. The full variable domain, its missing parts supplied by reference TRBV5-5 and TRBJ2-2, is DAGVTQSPTHLIKTRGQQVTLRCSPISGHKSVSWYQQVLGQGPQFIFQYYEKEERGRGNFPDRFSARQFPNYSSELNVNALLLGDSALYLCASSLGQGQLLGELFFGEGSRLTVL.

The J gene is TRBJ1-6, the V gene TRBV30; TRBD1 agrees at 7 bases. The germline V gene encodes CDR1 GTSNPN and CDR2 SVGIG (reference sequence). Unmatched junction bases numbered 3, after V lost 4 bases and J lost 6 bases. The CDR3 contains 13 residues. The CDR3 DNA sequence: TGTGCCTGGACAGGGGGTGCTAATTCACCCCTCCACTTT. It translates to CAWTGGANSPLHF.

The chain is built from TRBV27 and TRBJ1-3; D call uncertain. This CDR3 contains 16 residues. The germline V and J ends were trimmed by 5 bases and 0 bases, with 14 bases remaining between them. Germline CDR1 MNHEY, CDR2 SMNVEV (reference sequence). In nucleotides, the CDR3 is TGTGCCAGCAGTCCACGGGGTCGAAGCTCTGGAAACACCATATATTTT. It yields the protein CASSPRGRSSGNTIYF.

This rearrangement joins TRBV12-3 or TRBV12-4 to TRBJ1-2, with D possibly being TRBD1 (6 bases). The CDR3 extends over 12 amino acids. The V end lost 7 bases, the J end lost 7 bases, and 13 bases lay between the germline ends. Here the CDR3 reads CASTPDRSGYTF. The CDR3 DNA sequence: TGTGCCAGCACCCCCGACAGGAGTGGCTACACCTTC.

The V and J genes are TRBV19 and TRBJ1-5; tentatively, D is TRBD1 (5 bases). Per germline, CDR1 LNHDA and CDR2 SQIVND (reference sequence). The CDR3 totals 17 residues. Trimming left V 3 bases short and J 1 base short, with 16 bases between. CDR3 sequence reads: CASSIQGRGASNQPQHF. CDR3 bases: TGTGCCAGTAGTATCCAAGGGAGGGGCGCAAGCAATCAGCCCCAGCATTTT.

The chain employs TRBV21-1 and TRBJ2-7; TRBD2 reflects the table's D call only, with no check against the DNA. TRBV21-1 is reported as a pseudogene. The CDR3 has 16 amino acids. DNA for the CDR3: TGTGCCAGCAGCCCGGGGGTTGAAGACGGTACCTACGAGCAGTACGTC. This encodes CASSPGVEDGTYEQYV.

The rearrangement uses TRBV11-2 and TRBJ1-1; a weak D match, TRBD1 (5 bases). The CDR3 is made up of 15 amino acids. Trimming left V 2 bases short and J 0 bases short, with 10 bases between. CDR1 is SGHAT and CDR2 is FQNNGV in the germline V gene. The CDR3 DNA sequence: TGTGCCAGCAGCTTAACGGGGGTCATGAACACTGAAGCTTTCTTT. Residues: CASSLTGVMNTEAFF.

The chain has TRBV5-6 and TRBJ1-3, with 7 bases lining up with TRBD1. CDR3 length: 15 amino acids. V lost 2 bases and J lost 0; bases outside the gene matches: 2. Germline loops: CDR1 SGHDT, CDR2 YYEEEE. CDR3 sequence: CASSFDRASGNTIYF. CDR3 DNA: TGTGCCAGCAGCTTTGACAGGGCCTCTGGAAACACCATATATTTT.

The chain carries TRBV2 and TRBJ2-3; 8 positions agree with TRBD2. CDR3 length: 14 residues. After removal of 8 bases from V and 1 base from J, the junction contained 5 bases not matched to a gene. Germline-derived CDR1 and CDR2 are SNHLY and FYNNEI. This chain's CDR3 is CASHHSGGTDTQYF. The CDR3 DNA is TGTGCCAGCCACCATAGCGGGGGCACAGATACGCAGTATTTT.

The V gene is TRBV18, the J gene TRBJ2-1; no definite D call. This CDR3 is built from 11 residues. V lost 3 bases and J lost 7, with 4 bases in between. Germline CDR1 reads KGHSH; CDR2 reads LQKENI. The CDR3 coding sequence is TGTGCCAGCTCACCCCCTAATGAGCAGTTCTTC. Amino acids: CASSPPNEQFF.

This clone was recorded only once. The V and J genes are TRBV6-5 and TRBJ2-1; D remains unclear. Germline CDR1 MNHEY, CDR2 SVGAGI. The CDR3 length is 15 residues. Between the trimmed V and J ends, which lost 7 bases and 2 bases, there was a span of 15 bases. The CDR3 loop reads CASTGRVSPYNEQFF. CDR3 sequence (DNA): TGTGCCAGCACGGGTCGGGTGTCTCCCTACAATGAGCAGTTCTTC.

This rearrangement joins TRBV11-2 to TRBJ1-4, with a possible D match to TRBD1 (6 bases). CDR3 length: 17 amino acids. Germline V gives CDR1 SGHAT, CDR2 FQNNGV. The ends were cut back, 4 bases at V and 4 bases at J, with 19 bases in the middle. CDR3 DNA: TGTGCCAGCAGCTCCCTAAGGGGGACCAGCCATAATGAAAAACTGTTTTTT. Translation gives CASSSLRGTSHNEKLFF.

This clone was recorded only once. The chain links TRBV25-1 to TRBJ1-2; tentatively, D is TRBD1 (6 bases). The V and J ends lost 3 bases and 4 bases respectively, with 9 bases between them. The germline V gene has CDR1 MGHDK and CDR2 SYGVNS. This CDR3 is 13 amino acids long. The CDR3 nucleotides read TGTGCCAGCAGTGATCAGGGGATCTATGGCTACACCTTC. Its translation is CASSDQGIYGYTF.

V and J are TRBV9 and TRBJ2-2; TRBD2 matches at 8 bases. Germline-derived CDR1 and CDR2 are SGDLS and YYNGEE. Germline trimming cut 0 bases from V and 1 base from J; bases unmatched to any gene: 8. There are 18 residues in the CDR3. The CDR3 bases are TGTGCCAGCAGCGTAGGCGTAGCGGGGAGTTTGAACACCGGGGAGCTGTTTTTT. This encodes CASSVGVAGSLNTGELFF.

The rearrangement joins TRBV24-1 to TRBJ1-4; D possibly corresponds to TRBD1 (5 bases). Germline values: CDR1 KGHDR, CDR2 SFDVKD. This CDR3 region has 13 residues. V was clipped by 5 bases and J by 10 bases, with 13 bases between them. The CDR3 sequence: CATSAGGGGKLFF. The CDR3 nucleotides read TGTGCCACCAGTGCCGGCGGGGGGGGAAAACTGTTTTTT.